These 26 T cell receptor beta chains came from one sample sequenced in a study of blood T cells in healthy people across ages. Then a second PCR, running roughly 7 to 11 cycles, was carried out with a sample-barcoded 5' primer and a J-beta primer mix. TCRdb used MiXCR to reprocess the 5' RACE reads, holding one entry per CDR3 protein. The data contain about 680,000 distinct CDR3 sequences, approximately 50% of them singletons. Sequencing input: blood. The receptor set was obtained from an older woman in good health.

The rearrangement uses TRBV7-2 and TRBJ2-1; 9 positions match TRBD2. The CDR3 runs to 16 residues. With V trimmed by 5 bases and J by 0 bases, 5 bases remained unmatched. Germline lookup yields CDR1 SGHTA and CDR2 FQGNSA. CDR3: CASSVVAGVSYNEQFF. The DNA for the CDR3 is TGTGCCAGCAGCGTAGTAGCGGGGGTCTCCTACAATGAGCAGTTCTTC.

The rearrangement uses TRBV28 and TRBJ2-7; tentatively, D is TRBD1 or TRBD2 (5 bases each). Germline assignment: CDR1 MDHEN and CDR2 SYDVKM. The ends were cut back, 3 bases at V and 2 bases at J, with 11 bases in the middle. The CDR3 sequence is 14 residues long. CDR3: CASSLGERPYEQYF. CDR3 DNA: TGTGCCAGCAGTTTGGGGGAACGACCCTACGAGCAGTACTTC.

In its sample, this clonotype was seen a few times. For the CDR3, the DNA is TGTGCCACCAGCCATGGACAGGGGGCCTACGAGCAGTACTTC. Translating gives CATSHGQGAYEQYF. The genes are TRBV24-1 and TRBJ2-5; TRBD1 matches at 10 bases. The DNA end is more similar to TRBJ2-7, so the J call may be wrong. Per germline, CDR1 KGHDR and CDR2 SFDVKD. This CDR3 region has 14 residues.

This clonotype was counted only a few times. The rearrangement joins TRBV2 to TRBJ2-3; TRBD2 matches 12 bases. Germline V gene data show CDR1 as SNHLY and CDR2 as FYNNEI. The CDR3 sequence is 16 residues long. Trimming removed 6 bases from V and 2 bases from J; junction bases left unmatched: 6. This CDR3 reads CASRGGLAGATDTQYF. As DNA, the CDR3 is TGTGCCAGCAGGGGGGGACTAGCGGGCGCCACAGATACGCAGTATTTT.

The gene calls are TRBV21-1 and TRBJ2-7; the table's D call, TRBD1, was not checked against the DNA. TRBV21-1 is marked as a pseudogene. CDR3 length equals 18 residues. The DNA of the CDR3 is TGTGCCAGCACCGCCCCCCCAGAACAGGGGGCAATCTCCTACGAGCAGTACTTC. The encoded protein is CASTAPPEQGAISYEQYF.

The chain combines TRBV7-2 with TRBJ1-1; no firm D call. Germline loops: CDR1 SGHTA, CDR2 FQGNSA. CDR3 length: 13 residues. The V and J ends lost 6 bases and 7 bases respectively, with 15 bases between them. The CDR3 DNA reads TGTGCCAGCAGTATCGGAAGGGAAGGTGAAGCTTTCTTT. The encoded protein is CASSIGREGEAFF.

The chain carries TRBV4-2 and TRBJ2-1, with 8 bases matching TRBD2. CDR1 is LGHNA, CDR2 YNFKEQ, per germline. CDR3 length: 17 residues. Germline trimming cut 0 bases from V and 0 bases from J; bases unmatched to any gene: 4. The CDR3 region is CASSQEDSGISYNEQFF. DNA for the CDR3: TGTGCCAGCAGCCAAGAGGATAGCGGGATCTCCTACAATGAGCAGTTCTTC.

There are a few counts of this clonotype. In nucleotides, the CDR3 is TGTGCCAGCAGCTTTACAGTGAGCCCCTACGAGCAGTACTTC. It translates to CASSFTVSPYEQYF. V is TRBV7-2 and J is TRBJ2-7; D is ambiguous. The germline V and J ends were trimmed by 3 bases and 2 bases, with 11 bases remaining between them. Germline CDR1 reads SGHTA; CDR2 reads FQGNSA. The CDR3 has 14 amino acids.

This clonotype was detected a few times. The rearrangement uses TRBV4-2 and TRBJ2-6, with no clear D. Trimming shortened V by 3 bases and J by 0 bases, and 3 bases separated the two germline ends. The CDR3 is made up of 14 amino acids. The V gene's germline CDR1 is LGHNA and CDR2 YNFKEQ. CDR3 region: CASSQTSGANVLTF. The CDR3 nucleotides read TGTGCCAGCAGCCAGACCTCTGGGGCCAACGTCCTGACTTTC.

This clonotype has only a few counts. This chain joins TRBV27 and TRBJ2-5; TRBD1 matches at 9 bases. Trimming took 3 bases from V and 5 from J; bases not matched to a gene: 7. The CDR3 is 15 residues long. Per the germline V gene, CDR1 is MNHEY and CDR2 is SMNVEV (reference sequence). CDR3 amino acids: CASSFGTGRAETQYF. The CDR3, as DNA: TGTGCCAGCAGTTTCGGGACAGGGCGTGCGGAGACCCAGTACTTC.

The chain couples TRBV5-1 to TRBJ2-5, with 9 nucleotides matching TRBD2. CDR3 length: 15 residues. Trimming at V came to 4 bases and at J to 4 bases, leaving 8 bases not matched to a gene. The germline V gene has CDR1 SGHRS and CDR2 YFSETQ. CDR3 nucleotide sequence: TGCGCCAGCAGCATTGAAGCGGGAGGAGGAGAGACCCAGTACTTC. Its translation is CASSIEAGGGETQYF.

In its sample, this clonotype was seen once. The gene calls are TRBV28 and TRBJ2-7; D is undetermined. This CDR3 is built from 13 residues. Trimming removed 6 bases from V and 0 bases from J, with 9 bases in between. Germline V gene sequence: CDR1 MDHEN, CDR2 SYDVKM. The CDR3 bases are TGTGCCAGCAGGCGGCGGACCTCCTACGAGCAGTACTTC. The encoded protein is CASRRRTSYEQYF.

This chain links TRBV20-1 with TRBJ2-7; 8 bases map to TRBD2. Germline V CDR1 and CDR2: DFQATT, SNEGSKA (reference sequence). This CDR3 has 17 amino acids. V gave up 0 bases and J gave up 2 bases; unmatched junction bases: 12. Here the CDR3 DNA reads TGCAGTGCTAGAGATCCAGTAGTAGCGGGAAAGACCTACGAGCAGTACTTC. Encoded protein: CSARDPVVAGKTYEQYF.

About this clonotype itself: The junction shows a germline mismatch at one end, possibly a read error. The genes are TRBV28 and TRBJ2-7; the D gene is possibly TRBD1 (6 bases). This CDR3 has 13 residues. Germline CDR1 reads MDHEN; CDR2 reads SYDVKM. CDR3 nucleotides: TGTGCCAGCAGTCCGGGACATCTATACGGGCAGTACTTC. This translates into CASSPGHLYGQYF.

The chain employs TRBV20-1 and TRBJ2-3, with a weak D call TRBD2 (5 bases). The CDR3 runs to 14 residues. Germline loops: CDR1 DFQATT, CDR2 SNEGSKA (reference sequence). Trimming stripped 6 bases from V and 3 bases from J, with 16 bases between. The CDR3 nucleotides read TGCAGTGCCCCCCCGGACGGGAATACAGATACGCAGTATTTT. Amino acids: CSAPPDGNTDTQYF.

In this sample, this clonotype turned up a few times. This chain joins TRBV29-1 and TRBJ2-1, with 15 bases lining up with TRBD2. The ends lost 7 bases at V and 4 bases at J; junction bases unmatched: 11. The CDR3 has 17 amino acids. Per the germline V gene, CDR1 is SQVTM and CDR2 is ANQGSEA. This CDR3 is CSGLGLAGGPGYNEQFF. For the CDR3, the DNA is TGCAGCGGGCTCGGACTAGCGGGAGGGCCGGGATACAATGAGCAGTTCTTC.

This sequence joins TRBV3-1 and TRBJ2-1; no clear D. The germline V gene encodes CDR1 LGHDT and CDR2 YNNKEL (reference sequence). Trimming took off 1 base at V and 2 bases at J, with 15 bases between the two ends. This CDR3 is 17 amino acids long. The DNA of the CDR3 is TGTGCCAGCAGCCAAGCCGTACTCGGCGGACCCTACAATGAGCAGTTCTTC. Protein product: CASSQAVLGGPYNEQFF.

This clonotype was seen more than once but under ten times. The chain employs TRBV4-2 and TRBJ2-4; perhaps TRBD2 as D (6 bases). Gene TRBJ2-7 matches the end of the DNA better, so the J call may be wrong. Germline CDR1 LGHNA, CDR2 YNFKEQ. CDR3 length: 14 residues. This chain's CDR3 is CASSQDRVGSEQYF. In nucleotides, the CDR3 is TGTGCCAGCAGCCAAGATAGGGTCGGGAGCGAGCAGTACTTC.

The genes are TRBV3-1 and TRBJ1-6; D remains ambiguous. The CDR3 is made up of 13 amino acids. V shed 0 bases and J shed 13 bases, with 10 bases lying between them. Germline loops: CDR1 LGHDT, CDR2 YNNKEL (reference sequence). The chain's CDR3 is CASSQDRGDPLHF. In nucleotides, the CDR3 is TGTGCCAGCAGCCAAGACCGGGGTGATCCCCTCCACTTT. The variable domain in full, completed from reference TRBV3-1 and TRBJ1-6, reads DTAVSQTPKYLVTQMGNDKSIKCEQNLGHDTMYWYKQDSKKFLKIMFSYNNKELIINETVPNRFSPKSPDKAHLNLHINSLELGDSAVYFCASSQDRGDPLHFGNGTRLTVT.

This clonotype was seen only once. The V and J genes are TRBV20-1 and TRBJ2-3, with D perhaps given as TRBD1 or TRBD2 (5 bases each). The CDR3 is made up of 13 amino acids. Looked up from germline, CDR1 is DFQATT and CDR2 is SNEGSKA (reference sequence). V lost 3 bases, J lost 4 bases, and 11 bases lay in between. CDR3 residues: CSARGSGPDTQYF. Here the CDR3 DNA reads TGCAGTGCTAGGGGCTCGGGACCAGATACGCAGTATTTT.

Points on this clonotype: At one end, the junction sequence differs from germline, possibly due to a read error. The rearrangement links TRBV12-3 or TRBV12-4 to TRBJ1-6; TRBD1 matches at 11 bases. CDR3 size: 14 residues. DNA of the CDR3: TGTACCAGCAGTGGGGACAGGGGGGATTCACCCCTCCACTTT. Translated, it gives CTSSGDRGDSPLHF.

Notes on this clonotype: This may arise from a read error, as a much more abundant clone is one base away. The chain joins TRBV20-1 to TRBJ2-1; no firm D call. In germline, CDR1 is DFQATT, CDR2 SNEGSKA (reference sequence). This CDR3 has 16 amino acids. DNA for the CDR3: TGCAGTGCTATGGGTTTTCGGGTGAGCTCCTACGATGAGCAGTTCTTC. It encodes CSAMGFRVSSYDEQFF.

This chain joins TRBV25-1 and TRBJ1-4; tentatively, D is TRBD1 (5 bases). Germline CDR1 reads MGHDK; CDR2 reads SYGVNS. Trimming cost V 2 bases and J 4 bases, with 11 bases left between them. The CDR3 totals 15 residues. CDR3 loop: CASSEKRQGNEKLFF. For the CDR3, the DNA is TGTGCCAGCAGTGAAAAAAGGCAGGGTAATGAAAAACTGTTTTTT.

In this sample, this clonotype turned up a few times. The chain links TRBV7-3 to TRBJ2-1; a weak D match, TRBD2 (7 bases). The ends were cut back, 5 bases at V and 11 bases at J, with 10 bases in the middle. The CDR3 runs to 11 residues. Looked up from germline, CDR1 is SGHTA and CDR2 is FQGTGA. Here the CDR3 DNA reads TGTGCCAGCAGCACCGGGGGGCAGCAGTTCTTC. It encodes CASSTGGQQFF.

The chain employs TRBV4-3 and TRBJ2-3; no clear D. The germline CDR1 and CDR2 sequences are LGHNA and YSLEER. The CDR3 totals 14 residues. With 0 bases removed from V and 2 bases from J, the gap between germline ends came to 6 bases. CDR3 in amino acids: CASSQDLNTDTQYF. CDR3 nucleotides: TGCGCCAGCAGCCAAGACCTAAACACAGATACGCAGTATTTT.

This clonotype was counted between two and nine times. The V call is TRBV7-2, the J call TRBJ2-5; weak D call: TRBD1 (5 bases). CDR1 is SGHTA, CDR2 FQGNSA, per germline. The length of the CDR3 is 13 residues. Deletions cut 6 bases from V and 3 bases from J, with 11 bases between. The CDR3 is CASSRRAEETQYF. The CDR3 DNA reads as TGTGCCAGCAGTCGCAGGGCTGAAGAGACCCAGTACTTC.